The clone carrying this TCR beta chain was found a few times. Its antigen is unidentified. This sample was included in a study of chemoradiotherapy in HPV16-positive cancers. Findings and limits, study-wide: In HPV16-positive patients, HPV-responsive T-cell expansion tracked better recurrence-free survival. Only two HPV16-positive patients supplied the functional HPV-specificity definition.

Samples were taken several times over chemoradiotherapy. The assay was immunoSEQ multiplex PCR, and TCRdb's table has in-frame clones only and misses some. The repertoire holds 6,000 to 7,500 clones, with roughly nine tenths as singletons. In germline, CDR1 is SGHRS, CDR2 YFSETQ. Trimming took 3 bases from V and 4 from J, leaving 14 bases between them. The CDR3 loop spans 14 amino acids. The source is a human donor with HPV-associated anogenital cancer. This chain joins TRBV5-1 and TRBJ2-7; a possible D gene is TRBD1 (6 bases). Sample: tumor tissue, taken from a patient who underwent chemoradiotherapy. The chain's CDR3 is CASSSGEREYEQYF. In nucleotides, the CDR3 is TGCGCCAGCAGCTCAGGGGAGAGGGAGTACGAGCAGTACTTC.